The 17 T cell receptor beta chains below were found in one sample sequenced in a study of shared clonotypes between healthy human individuals. Measured with immunoSEQ multiplex PCR; TCRdb has only the in-frame clones, and not every one. The sample includes under 2,000,000 clones, less than 95% seen only once; the top ten take roughly 1.2%. Terminally differentiated effector memory CD45RA+ cells were left out of the naive CD8 fraction, which was CD45RO-negative and positively selected for CCR7. Sequencing was carried out using naive CD8+ T cells sorted from blood. The receptors come from a man between 18 and 35 years old in good health.

This chain links TRBV2 with TRBJ2-2, with D possibly being TRBD1 (6 bases). The length of the CDR3 is 18 residues. Trimming removed 1 base from V and 6 bases from J, with 21 bases in between. Germline V gives CDR1 SNHLY, CDR2 FYNNEI. CDR3 nucleotide sequence: TGTGCCAGCAGTGAAGGGTCGGTTCGGGACATTCCCCCCGGGGAGCTGTTTTTT. It translates to CASSEGSVRDIPPGELFF.

The rearrangement uses TRBV13 and TRBJ2-2; a possible D gene is TRBD2 (7 bases). V was cut by 0 bases and J by 6 bases, with 14 bases left in between. Germline V lookup: CDR1 PRHDT, CDR2 FYEKMQ (reference sequence). The CDR3 extends over 16 amino acids. CDR3 loop: CASSLGRGALAGELFF. CDR3 nucleotide sequence: TGTGCCAGCAGCTTAGGTCGGGGGGCGTTGGCCGGGGAGCTGTTTTTT. The whole variable domain, filled in from reference TRBV13 and TRBJ2-2, reads AAGVIQSPRHLIKEKRETATLKCYPIPRHDTVYWYQQGPGQDPQFLISFYEKMQSDKGSIPDRFSAQQFSDYHSELNMSSLELGDSALYFCASSLGRGALAGELFFGEGSRLTVL.

This chain uses TRBV27 with TRBJ2-3; tentatively, D is TRBD2 (6 bases). The V end lost 3 bases, the J end lost 3 bases, and 16 bases lay between the germline ends. This CDR3 is built from 16 residues. Germline lookup yields CDR1 MNHEY and CDR2 SMNVEV (reference sequence). CDR3 residues: CASSFGLATITDTQYF. The CDR3 DNA is TGTGCCAGCAGTTTCGGCCTAGCGACGATAACAGATACGCAGTATTTT.

The rearrangement joins TRBV28 to TRBJ2-3; D remains ambiguous. CDR3 length equals 14 residues. Trimming pared 7 bases from V and 2 bases from J, leaving 13 bases between. Germline V gene data show CDR1 as MDHEN and CDR2 as SYDVKM. The CDR3 here is CASTPSGLTDTQYF. CDR3 coding DNA: TGTGCCAGCACTCCCTCAGGCCTCACAGATACGCAGTATTTT.

The gene calls are TRBV4-1 and TRBJ2-6; 12 nucleotides align to TRBD1. CDR1 and CDR2 from the germline V gene are MGHRA and YSYEKL. V lost 1 base and J lost 3; bases outside the gene matches: 7. The CDR3 runs 19 residues. The CDR3 here is CASSQVPGQGAGGANVLTF. In nucleotides, the CDR3 is TGCGCCAGCAGCCAAGTCCCGGGACAGGGGGCGGGTGGGGCCAACGTCCTGACTTTC.

This chain uses TRBV27 with TRBJ1-5; tentatively, D is TRBD1 (5 bases). With 8 bases removed from V and 6 bases from J, the gap between germline ends came to 8 bases. The germline CDR1 and CDR2 sequences are MNHEY and SMNVEV (reference sequence). This CDR3 is built from 11 residues. CDR3 coding DNA: TGTGCCAGCGGGGGTTTTCAGCCCCAGCATTTT. Amino acids: CASGGFQPQHF.

This chain joins TRBV2 and TRBJ2-5; D is perhaps TRBD2 (5 bases). Trimming took off 5 bases at V and 1 base at J, with 14 bases between the two ends. This CDR3 comprises 15 residues. CDR1 and CDR2 (germline): SNHLY, FYNNEI. The CDR3 loop reads CASSSPEVRQETQYF. The CDR3 region has the DNA TGTGCCAGCAGTAGCCCGGAGGTTCGCCAAGAGACCCAGTACTTC.

V gene TRBV30 combines with J gene TRBJ2-7; D uncertain. Germline loops: CDR1 GTSNPN, CDR2 SVGIG (reference sequence). The CDR3 has 13 residues. V dropped 3 bases and J dropped 3 bases, with 12 bases sitting between them. The CDR3 DNA is TGTGCCTGGAGGCCTGGTAACGGCTACGAGCAGTACTTC. This codes for CAWRPGNGYEQYF. Complete variable domain (other parts from reference TRBV30 and TRBJ2-7): SQTIHQWPATLVQPVGSPLSLECTVEGTSNPNLYWYRQAAGRGLQLLFYSVGIGQISSEVPQNLSASRPQDRQFILSSKKLLLSDSGFYLCAWRPGNGYEQYFGPGTRLTVT.

The V call is TRBV19, the J call TRBJ2-7, with D tentatively TRBD1 (6 bases). V was shortened by 4 bases and J by 3 bases, with 16 bases between the two germline ends. CDR1 and CDR2 from the germline V gene are LNHDA and SQIVND (reference sequence). The CDR3 is made up of 15 amino acids. The CDR3 loop reads CASSSGRGRGYEQYF. The CDR3, as DNA: TGTGCCAGTAGTAGTGGACGGGGCAGGGGCTACGAGCAGTACTTC. The whole variable domain, filled in from reference TRBV19 and TRBJ2-7, reads DGGITQSPKYLFRKEGQNVTLSCEQNLNHDAMYWYRQDPGQGLRLIYYSQIVNDFQKGDIAEGYSVSREKKESFPLTVTSAQKNPTAFYLCASSSGRGRGYEQYFGPGTRLTVT.

This chain joins TRBV6-1 and TRBJ2-2; D call uncertain. The CDR3 runs to 15 residues. The V and J ends lost 11 bases and 5 bases respectively, with 21 bases between them. Germline V CDR1 and CDR2: MNHNS, SASEGT. CDR3 in amino acids: CASGLPRVGTGELFF. CDR3 bases: TGTGCCTCAGGTTTGCCAAGGGTAGGAACCGGGGAGCTGTTTTTT.

This sequence joins TRBV19 and TRBJ2-7; 9 bases align to TRBD1. This CDR3 contains 14 residues. Germline V CDR1 and CDR2: LNHDA, SQIVND (reference sequence). V gave up 7 bases and J gave up 5 bases; unmatched junction bases: 9. The CDR3 DNA sequence: TGTGCCAGTAACGCCGGGACAGGGTACGACGAGCAGTACTTC. Its translation: CASNAGTGYDEQYF.

This clone was counted a few times. The chain's CDR3 is CASGDNSPLHF. The CDR3 bases are TGTGCCAGCGGCGATAATTCACCCCTCCACTTT. The chain has TRBV5-4 and TRBJ1-6; D gene uncertain. CDR3 size: 11 residues. Germline V lookup: CDR1 SGHNT, CDR2 YYREEE (reference sequence). Trimming pared 7 bases from V and 5 bases from J, leaving 4 bases between.

The J gene is TRBJ2-7, the V gene TRBV11-2; 8 bases are shared with TRBD1. The V segment lost 4 bases and the J segment 4 bases; nucleotides outside the gene matches: 6. The germline gives CDR1 SGHAT, CDR2 FQNNGV. The CDR3 has 14 amino acids. Written as DNA, the CDR3 is TGTGCCAGCAGCTGGGGCGGACAGGGTTACGAGCAGTACTTC. It translates to CASSWGGQGYEQYF.

This rearrangement joins TRBV4-1 to TRBJ2-4; D not certain. With 0 bases removed from V and 0 bases from J, the gap between germline ends came to 12 bases. Germline-derived CDR1 and CDR2 are MGHRA and YSYEKL. CDR3 length: 17 amino acids. Here the CDR3 reads CASSQEAGTLAKNIQYF. In nucleotides, the CDR3 is TGCGCCAGCAGCCAAGAGGCAGGAACTTTAGCCAAAAACATTCAGTACTTC.

V and J are TRBV5-6 and TRBJ2-2; 8 bases match TRBD1. Per germline, CDR1 SGHDT and CDR2 YYEEEE. The CDR3 spans 15 residues. Unmatched junction bases numbered 9, after V lost 10 bases and J lost 1 base. CDR3 amino acids: CAGPQGTGNTGELFF. The CDR3 bases are TGTGCCGGACCGCAAGGGACAGGGAACACCGGGGAGCTGTTTTTT.

A note on this clone: Within the sample, other DNA sequences also encode this same CDR3. The CDR3 reads CASSLAGAYEQYF. CDR3 nucleotide sequence: TGTGCCAGCAGCTTAGCCGGGGCCTACGAGCAGTACTTC. The rearrangement uses TRBV13 and TRBJ2-7, with a tentative D call TRBD2 (5 bases). Germline CDR1 reads PRHDT; CDR2 reads FYEKMQ (reference sequence). V was clipped by 1 base and J by 2 bases, with 6 bases between them. CDR3 size: 13 residues.

The CDR3 coding sequence is TGTGCCAGCAGCTTAGTGCCCACAGGCGGGGATACGCAGTATTTT. Translation: CASSLVPTGGDTQYF. The gene calls are TRBV11-2 and TRBJ2-3; D could derive from TRBD1 or TRBD2 (5 bases each). The V gene's germline CDR1 is SGHAT and CDR2 FQNNGV. V lost 1 base and J 6 bases, leaving 14 bases between the germline ends. The CDR3 has 15 amino acids.